This T cell receptor beta chain was captured in a study of blood T cell repertoires in COVID-19. Study-level information: In each case, the material was cDNA or gDNA derived from T cells, B-cell-depleted T cells, or PBMCs.

Germline CDR1 is KGHSH and CDR2 is LQKENI. This CDR3 contains 20 residues. After removal of 0 bases from V and 0 bases from J, the junction contained 12 bases not matched to a gene. In the authors' workflow: The assay estimated nucleated cells by amplifying reference gene primers. Produced via immunoSEQ multiplex PCR; TCRdb's table is partial and in-frame only. V and J calls and clone size come straight from that table; D and trimming were deduced from the DNA. In the table there are roughly 100,000 clones, approximately 80% of which are singletons. The chain links TRBV18 to TRBJ2-7, with 12 bases fitting TRBD2. The source is a woman at least 80 years old with acute or convalescent COVID-19. The sequencing sample was made of peripheral blood. CDR3 region: CASSPPGLAGNLPSSYEQYF. In DNA, the CDR3 is TGTGCCAGCTCACCACCAGGACTAGCGGGGAATCTGCCTAGCTCCTACGAGCAGTACTTC.